The clone carrying this TCR beta chain was observed at least ten times. It was considered stable Graves' hyperthyroidism when ophthalmopathy did not progress within 18 months. Patients with uncontrolled infections, other autoimmune diseases, pregnancy or lactation were excluded. The CDR3 is 16 residues long. Per germline, CDR1 LGHNT and CDR2 FRNRAP. V shed 7 bases and J 4 bases; nucleotides not matched to a gene: 8. Amplified regions were TCR beta CDR3 sequences from RNA transcripts. First-round RT-PCR of the TCR CDR3 relied on the HTBI primer set. TCRdb called the multiplex PCR reads again in MiXCR, with one record for every CDR3 protein. The sample contains about 480,000 distinct CDR3 sequences, roughly an eighth of which appear only once. This sample is drawn from a study of T cells in Graves' hyperthyroidism and ophthalmopathy. Study overall: Peripheral blood was obtained at initial diagnosis, preceding any treatment.

The V call is TRBV12-5, the J call TRBJ1-6, with TRBD1 identical over 9 bases. What was sequenced was blood. This clonotype was obtained from a woman under 30 with Graves' hyperthyroidism. CDR3 sequence: CASASGQGLYNSPLHF. CDR3 coding DNA: TGTGCTAGTGCCTCGGGACAGGGACTTTATAATTCACCCCTCCACTTT.